The source of this T cell receptor (beta chain) is a study of OX40 agonist ivuxolimab in advanced cancers. The overall study: Hepatocellular carcinoma, melanoma, renal cell or head and neck cancer was diagnosed in the dose-escalation patients. The dose-escalation cohort was roughly 83% male, with a mean age of around 54 years, ranging roughly 23 to 90. Partial responses were seen in three patients, one with hepatocellular carcinoma and two with cutaneous melanoma.

Trimming took 4 bases from V and 3 from J, leaving 13 bases between them. This CDR3 spans 15 amino acids. Germline V gives CDR1 MNHEY, CDR2 SMNVEV (reference sequence). Profiling relied on immunoSEQ multiplex PCR, and the TCRdb table lists in-frame clones only, not all of them. This table holds roughly 100,000 clones, around 94% found once. V is TRBV27 and J is TRBJ1-5; no firm D call. This receptor was identified in an adult with an advanced solid tumor such as melanoma, head and neck, liver or kidney cancer. The specimen was CD4+ or CD8+ T cells sorted from blood, collected in a trial of the OX40 agonist ivuxolimab. This CDR3 reads CASSWGTWNNQPQHF. In DNA form, the CDR3 reads TGTGCCAGCAGTTGGGGAACATGGAACAATCAGCCCCAGCATTTT.